This TCR beta chain was recorded in a study of blood T cell repertoires in COVID-19. About the study: Spain, Italy and the United States supplied samples that represented acute and convalescent COVID-19.

Per the study methods: Reference gene primer amplification gave estimated nucleated cell counts. Sequencing used immunoSEQ multiplex PCR; TCRdb keeps in-frame clones, though not all of them. V and J calls and clone size are copied from that table; D and trimming were computed from the DNA. This table has 150,000 to 180,000 clones, roughly nine tenths appearing once. The junction had 5 bases not matched to a gene; V was cut back by 4 bases and J by 6 bases. The CDR3 contains 13 residues. Germline assignment: CDR1 LGHDT and CDR2 YNNKEL (reference sequence). The sequence came from a man aged 45-65 years with acute or convalescent COVID-19. Sequencing was done on a sample of peripheral blood. This chain links TRBV3-1 (or the pseudogene TRBV3-2) with TRBJ1-2; TRBD1 agrees at 7 bases. CDR3 in DNA: TGTGCCAGCAGCCCCGACAGGGTGCATGGCTACACCTTC. Encoded protein: CASSPDRVHGYTF.